These T cell receptor beta chains were read from a single sample in a study of cytomegalovirus exposure and HLA in healthy donors. TCRdb keeps only in-frame clones here, not all; method: immunoSEQ multiplex PCR. In the table there are some 250,000 clones, more than 75% of which are singletons. The sequencing sample was made of PBMCs. Every receptor here comes from a woman aged 25 to 39 in good health and CMV-seropositive. Both conserved end residues are part of each CDR3. A D gene is named only where the DNA matches it firmly. Size values are once, few and many counts, or a class for expanded clones, and some rows have none.

d_gene	v_gene	j_gene	abundance	CDR3nt	CDR3aa
TRBD1	TRBV5-6	TRBJ1-4	-	TGTGCCAGCAGCTTGGACGGACAGGAAGACGCAACTAATGAAAAACTGTTTTTT	CASSLDGQEDATNEKLFF
-	TRBV2	TRBJ1-2	few	TGTGCCAGCAGTCGGCAGGGGAACTATGGCTACACCTTC	CASSRQGNYGYTF
-	TRBV5-4	TRBJ2-7	-	TGTGCCAGCAGCCCCCGGGCAGGGGCCAGGCACGAGCAGTACTTC	CASSPRAGARHEQYF
-	TRBV27	TRBJ2-1	-	TGTGCCAGCAGTTTCCGGACACCCGCCAGCAATGAGCAGTTCTTC	CASSFRTPASNEQFF
TRBD1	TRBV28	TRBJ1-1	-	TGTGCCAGCAGCCGTGGACAGGGCGGAGAAGCTTTCTTT	CASSRGQGGEAFF
-	TRBV7-8	TRBJ2-7	-	TGTGCCAGCAGGTGGGGCTTCACCTACGAGCAGTACTTC	CASRWGFTYEQYF
-	TRBV7-9	TRBJ2-3	-	TGTGCCAGCAGTTACAGTCCAGATACGCAGTATTTT	CASSYSPDTQYF
-	TRBV19	TRBJ1-5	-	TGTGCCAGTAGTATCTTTGTTGGACAACAGACTAGCAATCAGCCCCAGCATTTT	CASSIFVGQQTSNQPQHF
-	TRBV5-1	TRBJ2-7	-	TGCGCCAGCATGGATGAACCCGGGGGCGAGCAGTACTTC	CASMDEPGGEQYF
TRBD2	TRBV27	TRBJ2-5	-	TGTGCCAGCAGTTTACCGTTGGGACTAGCGGGGATCGAGACCCAGTACTTC	CASSLPLGLAGIETQYF
-	TRBV6-5	TRBJ1-1	-	TGTGCCAGCAGTTACGAGGTGGGGCGGACTGAAGCTTTCTTT	CASSYEVGRTEAFF
TRBD1	TRBV18	TRBJ2-2	-	TGTGCCAGCTCACGAGCAGGGACAGGGGCGAACACCGGGGAGCTGTTTTTT	CASSRAGTGANTGELFF
-	TRBV27	TRBJ1-1	-	TGTGCCAGCAGTTTAGGTACTACGAACACTGAAGCTTTCTTT	CASSLGTTNTEAFF
-	TRBV5-6	TRBJ1-4	-	TGTGCCAGCAGCCAACAGGGAGCTAATGAAAAACTGTTTTTT	CASSQQGANEKLFF
TRBD2	TRBV18	TRBJ2-7	-	TGTGCCAGCTCACCCGCTCGGGAGGGGTTAAACGAGCAGTACTTC	CASSPAREGLNEQYF
TRBD1	TRBV19	TRBJ2-7	-	TGTGCCAGTAGTAGAATACCGGGACAGGTTAATGAGCAGTACTTC	CASSRIPGQVNEQYF
-	TRBV30	TRBJ1-2	-	TGTGCCTGGAGGAGGGCAGGGGCCGGCTACACCTTC	CAWRRAGAGYTF
-	TRBV2	TRBJ2-5	-	TGTGCCAGCAGTGTATCCCAAGAGACCCAGTACTTC	CASSVSQETQYF
TRBD1	TRBV5-1	TRBJ2-7	few	TGCGCCAGCAGCTTGGGACAGGGGGCCTACGAGCAGTACTTC	CASSLGQGAYEQYF
TRBD1	TRBV7-9	TRBJ2-1	-	TGTGCCAGCAGCCCAGACAGGGCAGACGATGAGCAGTTCTTC	CASSPDRADDEQFF
TRBD1	TRBV7-6	TRBJ2-7	-	TGTGCCAGCAGCACCACCAGGGGGCGCATCTACGAGCAGTACTTC	CASSTTRGRIYEQYF
TRBD1	TRBV5-1	TRBJ2-7	-	TGCGCCAGCAGCTCCCAGGGGGCCTACGAGCAGTACTTC	CASSSQGAYEQYF
-	TRBV5-1	TRBJ2-5	-	TGCGCCAGCAGCTTGCCAGGGGAAGAGACCCAGTACTTC	CASSLPGEETQYF
-	TRBV19	TRBJ1-5	-	TGTGCCAGTAGTTCCCCCGGGGGAGTAGGCTCACAGCCCCAGCATTTT	CASSSPGGVGSQPQHF
-	TRBV28	TRBJ2-4	-	TGTGCCAGCAGCCCAAGTGGGCGCAGTAACATTCAGTACTTC	CASSPSGRSNIQYF
-	TRBV18	TRBJ1-1	-	TGTGCCAGCTCACCAAGTGTAGTTGGCACTGAAGCTTTCTTT	CASSPSVVGTEAFF
TRBD1	TRBV5-4	TRBJ1-2	-	TGTGCCAGCAGCTTGGGCACAGGGGGGGCTAACTATGGCTACACCTTC	CASSLGTGGANYGYTF
-	TRBV5-1	TRBJ2-1	-	TGCGCCAGCAGCTTGGACAGTACCTACAATGAGCAGTTCTTC	CASSLDSTYNEQFF
TRBD2	TRBV11-2	TRBJ2-1	-	TGTGCCAGCAGCTCCCCCCGCGGGAGGGGAAATGAGCAGTTCTTC	CASSSPRGRGNEQFF
-	TRBV5-1	TRBJ1-2	-	TGCGCCAGCAAATTAGATAACTATGGCTACACCTTC	CASKLDNYGYTF
TRBD1	TRBV7-3	TRBJ2-3	-	TGTGCCAGCAGCCCCGGGACAGGATACACAGATACGCAGTATTTT	CASSPGTGYTDTQYF
-	TRBV7-9	TRBJ1-5	-	TGTGCCAGCAGCTTACCAGGCCCTGAGCAGCCCCAGCATTTT	CASSLPGPEQPQHF
TRBD1	TRBV5-1	TRBJ2-7	-	TGCGCCAGCAGCTTGGCCGGGACAGGGGATGCCTACGAGCAGTACTTC	CASSLAGTGDAYEQYF
TRBD2	TRBV2	TRBJ2-2	-	TGTGCCAGCAGGAGCGGGGTGGGGGCCGGGGAGCTGTTTTTT	CASRSGVGAGELFF
-	TRBV30	TRBJ1-1	-	TGTGCCTGGAGAGAAGAGACTGAAGCTTTCTTT	CAWREETEAFF
-	TRBV20-1	TRBJ1-2	few	TGCAGTGCTAGAGGAACTGATGGCTACACCTTC	CSARGTDGYTF
TRBD1	TRBV5-1	TRBJ1-2	-	TGCGCCAGCAGCTTAAGGACAGGGGGGTATGGCTACACCTTC	CASSLRTGGYGYTF
TRBD2	TRBV15	TRBJ2-1	-	TGTGCCACCTCAGGCGAGCGGGAGACGTACAATGAGCAGTTCTTC	CATSGERETYNEQFF
-	TRBV5-6	TRBJ2-7	-	TGTGCCAGCAGGCCCAACTACTCCTACGAGCAGTACTTC	CASRPNYSYEQYF
TRBD2	TRBV27	TRBJ2-3	-	TGTGCCAGCAGCCTACTAGCGGGAGTTAACCCAGATACGCAGTATTTT	CASSLLAGVNPDTQYF
-	TRBV7-9	TRBJ2-5	once	TGTGCCAGCAGCTCGGACATTAGGGGAGAGACCCAGTACTTC	CASSSDIRGETQYF
-	TRBV29-1	TRBJ2-6	-	TGCAGCGGCTACGCCCCCGGAGCTGGGGCCAACGTCCTGACTTTC	CSGYAPGAGANVLTF
-	TRBV25-1	TRBJ1-3	-	TGTGCCAGCAGTGAATATATAACGGTCTCTGGAAACACCATATATTTT	CASSEYITVSGNTIYF
TRBD1	TRBV4-2	TRBJ1-1	-	TGTGCCAGCAGCCCTACCGGGACAGGAGCTTTCTTT	CASSPTGTGAFF
TRBD2	TRBV5-1	TRBJ2-7	-	TGCGCCAGCAGCTTGGGTCTAGCGGGGCCCTACGAGCAGTACTTC	CASSLGLAGPYEQYF
TRBD2	TRBV7-2	TRBJ2-2	-	TGTGCCAGCAGCTTAGTATCTAGCGGGAGCAGGGCCGGGGAGCTGTTTTTT	CASSLVSSGSRAGELFF
-	TRBV4-2	TRBJ1-1	-	TGTGCCAGCAGCCAAGCGGGTGGAAGAAGTGAAGCTTTCTTT	CASSQAGGRSEAFF
-	TRBV27	TRBJ2-1	-	TGTGCCAGCAGCCGGGGTTTTCCTTCCCACAATGAGCAGTTCTTC	CASSRGFPSHNEQFF
TRBD2	TRBV14	TRBJ2-7	-	TGTGCCAGCAGCCCAGGGAGGGCCGGCAACGAGCAGTACTTC	CASSPGRAGNEQYF
-	TRBV4-2	TRBJ2-3	-	TGTGCCAGCAGCCACAGGGGGGCCGGAGATAGCACAGATACGCAGTATTTT	CASSHRGAGDSTDTQYF
TRBD2	TRBV2	TRBJ2-3	-	TGTGCCAGCTGGGGCGGGAGTCTCACAGATACGCAGTATTTT	CASWGGSLTDTQYF
-	TRBV9	TRBJ2-7	-	TGTGCCAGCAGCGTCTCCGACTCCGCCGGTTCCTACGAGCAGTACTTC	CASSVSDSAGSYEQYF
TRBD2	TRBV5-1	TRBJ2-3	-	TGCGCCAGCAGCTTCCGCGGGAGTTCAGATACGCAGTATTTT	CASSFRGSSDTQYF
-	TRBV15	TRBJ1-5	-	TGTGCCACCAGCAGAGATTATGACACTCTCAATCAGCCCCAGCATTTT	CATSRDYDTLNQPQHF
-	TRBV6-5	TRBJ2-7	-	TGTGCCAGCAGCCGGACTCTTAGCTCCTACGAGCAGTACTTC	CASSRTLSSYEQYF
-	TRBV18	TRBJ2-3	-	TGTGCCAGCTCACAAACGGGGACACCTCCGGGTGATACGCAGTATTTT	CASSQTGTPPGDTQYF
-	TRBV15	TRBJ1-5	-	TGTGCCACCAGCAGAGATTATTTTGTGGACAGAAATCAGCCCCAGCATTTT	CATSRDYFVDRNQPQHF
-	TRBV19	TRBJ1-4	-	TGTGCCAGTAGTTTTAGGGGCGAAAAACTGTTTTTT	CASSFRGEKLFF
-	TRBV28	TRBJ2-1	-	TGTGCCAGCAGTTTGTCCCCGCGGACAGGGAGGGTCTATGAGCAGTTCTTC	CASSLSPRTGRVYEQFF